The text below deals with one T cell receptor (beta chain). Clones were sequenced by immunoSEQ multiplex PCR, and TCRdb holds only the in-frame ones, with some missing. The table shows roughly 180,000 clones, with 60% to 85% occurring only once. These data originate in a study of blood T cell repertoires in COVID-19. In germline, CDR1 is SGHDN, CDR2 FVKESK. The CDR3 contains 14 residues. Between the trimmed V and J ends, which lost 1 base and 5 bases, there was a span of 8 bases. This sequence joins TRBV14 and TRBJ2-2, with D possibly being TRBD1 (5 bases). The receptor's source is a woman aged 60-75 years with COVID-19, enrolled during active disease. Material: peripheral blood. The CDR3: CASSQARVTGELFF. CDR3 in DNA: TGTGCCAGCAGCCAAGCCAGGGTTACCGGGGAGCTGTTTTTT.